This paragraph covers one T cell receptor (beta chain) sequence. The sample originates from a study of cytomegalovirus exposure and HLA in healthy donors. In the PCR, 60 Vbeta and 13 Jbeta primers were used. Libraries were prepared by immunoSEQ multiplex PCR; TCRdb keeps only in-frame clonotypes and omits some of them. The sample consists of tens of thousands of clones, approximately 86% of them appearing once. The CDR3 is 13 residues long. Trimming took 2 bases from V and 5 from J, leaving 11 bases between them. The V gene's germline CDR1 is SGHDT and CDR2 YYEEEE. The sample comprised PBMCs. This receptor was taken from a man aged 25 to 40 in good health and CMV-seropositive. The chain uses TRBV5-6 and TRBJ2-7, with a possible D match to TRBD2 (5 bases). In DNA, the CDR3 is TGTGCCAGCAGCTTCACGGGGTTGAACGAGCAGTACTTC. Amino acid sequence: CASSFTGLNEQYF.